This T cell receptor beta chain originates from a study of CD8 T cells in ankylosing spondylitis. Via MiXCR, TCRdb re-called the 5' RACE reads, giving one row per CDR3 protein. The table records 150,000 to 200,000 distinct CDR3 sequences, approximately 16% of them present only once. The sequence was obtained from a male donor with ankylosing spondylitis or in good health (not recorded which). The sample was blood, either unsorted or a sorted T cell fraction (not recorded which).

Here the CDR3 reads CASSQGLAVGTDTQYF. The CDR3 nucleotides are TGTGCCAGCAGCCAGGGACTAGCGGTAGGCACAGATACGCAGTATTTT. J is TRBJ2-3 and V is TRBV6-1; TRBD2 matches 11 bases. This CDR3 contains 16 residues. The V and J ends lost 6 bases and 1 base, in that order; junction bases with no gene match: 6. CDR1 and CDR2 (germline): MNHNS, SASEGT.